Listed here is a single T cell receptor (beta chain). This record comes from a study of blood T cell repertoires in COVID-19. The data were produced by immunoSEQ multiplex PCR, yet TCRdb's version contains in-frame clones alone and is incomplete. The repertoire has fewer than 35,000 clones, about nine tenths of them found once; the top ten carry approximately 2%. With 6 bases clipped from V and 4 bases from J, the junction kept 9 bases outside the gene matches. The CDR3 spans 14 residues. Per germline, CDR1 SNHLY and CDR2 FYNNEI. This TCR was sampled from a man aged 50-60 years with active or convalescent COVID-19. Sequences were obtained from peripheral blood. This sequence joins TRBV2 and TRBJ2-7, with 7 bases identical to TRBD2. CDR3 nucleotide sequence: TGTGCCAGCAGGTATTCTAGCGGAGATTACGAGCAGTACTTC. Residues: CASRYSSGDYEQYF.